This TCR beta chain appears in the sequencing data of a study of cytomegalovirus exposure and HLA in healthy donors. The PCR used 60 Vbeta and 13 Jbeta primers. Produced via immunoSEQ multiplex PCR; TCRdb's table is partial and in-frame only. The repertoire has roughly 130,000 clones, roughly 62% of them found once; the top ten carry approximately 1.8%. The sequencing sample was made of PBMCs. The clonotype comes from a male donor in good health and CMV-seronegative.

The chain's CDR3 is CASSYSGGTANSPLHF. CDR3 nucleotides: TGTGCCAGCAGTTACTCGGGGGGGACGGCTAATTCACCCCTCCACTTT. The chain links TRBV6-5 to TRBJ1-6; D is possibly TRBD1 (5 bases). Germline CDR1 reads MNHEY; CDR2 reads SVGAGI. The CDR3 is 16 residues long. V was cut by 0 bases and J by 6 bases, with 12 bases left in between.